This T cell receptor (beta chain) was documented in a study of T cells in localized non-small cell lung cancer. The protocol was immunoSEQ multiplex PCR, while the TCRdb copy is restricted to in-frame clones and leaves out a portion. The sample records approximately 89,000 clones, around 82% being singletons. On this clone itself: Its specificity is unknown.

Study results and caveats: Because only a single region of the tumor was sequenced, heterogeneity remains possible. Increased T cell density in blood showed an association with longer overall survival. Adjacent lung held a median approximately 50 of the top 100 tumor clones. Adjacent uninvolved lung tissue had the highest T cell clonality, exceeding tumor.

The source is a man between 35 and 75 years old with stage II squamous cell lung carcinoma. The sample in question was PBMCs, obtained before any cancer treatment.

CDR3 DNA sequence: TGTGCCAGCAGATATGGACAGGGGGGCAATCAGCCCCAGCATTTT. It specifies CASRYGQGGNQPQHF. This rearrangement joins TRBV4-2 to TRBJ1-5; 10 bases align to TRBD1. Germline-derived CDR1 and CDR2 are LGHNA and YNFKEQ. The CDR3 has 15 amino acids. V lost 6 bases, J lost 2 bases, and 4 bases stayed unmatched.